These 13 T cell receptor beta chains originate from one sample sequenced in a study of cytomegalovirus exposure and HLA in healthy donors. The primer mix had 60 Vbeta and 13 Jbeta primers. Clones were sequenced by immunoSEQ multiplex PCR, and TCRdb holds only the in-frame ones, with some missing. The repertoire holds some 94,000 clones, with around 73% as singletons. What was sequenced was PBMCs. These receptors came from a man aged 35 to 55 in good health and CMV-seronegative.

This clone was counted between two and nine times. V and J are TRBV6-1 and TRBJ2-5; 10 nucleotides agree with TRBD1. The assigned J gene may be wrong: the sequence end matches TRBJ2-7 better. CDR3 length: 15 residues. From germline, CDR1 is MNHNS and CDR2 SASEGT. The CDR3 coding sequence is TGTGCCAGCAGGGGGGACAGGGGTATATTCTCCGAGCAGTACTTC. Protein sequence: CASRGDRGIFSEQYF.

This chain connects TRBV10-2 to TRBJ2-7, with a weak D call TRBD1 (6 bases). The CDR3 loop spans 17 amino acids. In germline, CDR1 is WSHSY, CDR2 SAAADI. V lost 8 bases to trimming and J lost 5 bases, with 28 bases between them. This CDR3 is CASGEGDTGYVRDEQYF. CDR3 in DNA: TGCGCCAGCGGAGAGGGGGATACAGGGTATGTTAGGGACGAGCAGTACTTC.

This clone was picked up a small number of times. The chain is built from TRBV18 and TRBJ2-5, with D uncertain. Germline CDR1 and CDR2: KGHSH and LQKENI. The CDR3 sequence is 16 residues long. Between the trimmed V and J ends, which lost 5 bases and 5 bases, there was a span of 21 bases. The DNA of the CDR3 is TGTGCCAGCTCATCTACAAAGACCTACACCGGGGAGACCCAGTACTTC. Translation gives CASSSTKTYTGETQYF.

This chain links TRBV19 with TRBJ1-1, with D hard to call. Germline loops: CDR1 LNHDA, CDR2 SQIVND (reference sequence). Trimming took off 4 bases at V and 4 bases at J, with 16 bases between the two ends. CDR3 length: 15 residues. This CDR3 is CASSTPRAAGTEAFF. CDR3 DNA: TGTGCCAGTAGTACACCTAGGGCTGCGGGCACTGAAGCTTTCTTT.

The chain links TRBV6-6 to TRBJ1-1, with D uncertain. The CDR3 is 12 amino acids. Germline V gene data show CDR1 as MNHNY and CDR2 as SVGAGI (reference sequence). V gave up 6 bases and J gave up 7 bases, with 12 bases separating them. Here the CDR3 DNA reads TGTGCCAGCAGACGCTCTCTAAGTGAAGCTTTCTTT. Its translation: CASRRSLSEAFF.

The chain uses TRBV28 and TRBJ1-5, with D possibly matching TRBD1 (6 bases). The V and J ends lost 5 bases and 7 bases respectively, with 15 bases between them. The germline V gene encodes CDR1 MDHEN and CDR2 SYDVKM. The CDR3 has 14 amino acids. The CDR3 coding sequence is TGTGCCAGCAGTAGTCCGGGGGGCCGCCAGCCCCAGCATTTT. Its protein product is CASSSPGGRQPQHF.

This chain connects TRBV7-8 to TRBJ2-2; 7 bases are shared with TRBD2. The CDR3 covers 15 residues. CDR1 and CDR2 from the germline V gene are SGHVS and FQNEAQ. With V trimmed by 4 bases and J by 5 bases, 7 bases remained unmatched. CDR3 sequence (DNA): TGTGCCAGCAGCTCTTTCCAGGGAGGGACCGGGGAGCTGTTTTTT. Translated: CASSSFQGGTGELFF.

This chain connects TRBV29-1 to TRBJ2-7; 7 positions agree with TRBD2. The V segment lost 6 bases and the J segment 2 bases; nucleotides outside the gene matches: 10. In germline, CDR1 is SQVTM, CDR2 ANQGSEA. The CDR3 sequence is 14 residues long. This chain's CDR3 is CSVRASGQAYEQYF. For the CDR3, the DNA is TGCAGCGTACGAGCTAGCGGCCAAGCCTACGAGCAGTACTTC.

The J gene is TRBJ1-6, the V gene TRBV7-9, with 8 nucleotides matching TRBD1. V shed 5 bases, J shed 8 bases, and the junction held 5 bases outside the gene matches. The CDR3 has 14 residues. In germline, CDR1 is SEHNR, CDR2 FQNEAQ (reference sequence). The CDR3 bases are TGTGCCAGCAGCCGCGACAGGGGTGATTCACCCCTCCACTTT. It is translated as CASSRDRGDSPLHF. The whole variable domain, filled in from reference TRBV7-9 and TRBJ1-6, reads DTGVSQNPRHKITKRGQNVTFRCDPISEHNRLYWYRQTLGQGPEFLTYFQNEAQLEKSRLLSDRFSAERPKGSFSTLEIQRTEQGDSAMYLCASSRDRGDSPLHFGNGTRLTVT.

This clone was seen a few times. J is TRBJ1-3 and V is TRBV6-6; the D is unclear. The length of the CDR3 is 15 residues. Trimming removed 0 bases from V and 0 bases from J, with 6 bases in between. CDR1 and CDR2 from the germline V gene are MNHNY and SVGAGI (reference sequence). Here the CDR3 reads CASSYSEHSGNTIYF. The CDR3 DNA reads TGTGCCAGCAGTTACTCGGAGCACTCTGGAAACACCATATATTTT.

This clone was seen a handful of times. The rearrangement joins TRBV6-1 to TRBJ1-1; no clear D gene. Trimming shortened V by 5 bases and J by 0 bases, and 4 bases separated the two germline ends. CDR3 size: 12 residues. Germline V CDR1 and CDR2: MNHNS, SASEGT. The CDR3 region has the DNA TGTGCCAGCAGTCCCTTGAACACTGAAGCTTTCTTT. Protein product: CASSPLNTEAFF.

The chain joins TRBV9 to TRBJ2-2; tentatively, D is TRBD2 (5 bases). The CDR3 sequence is 15 residues long. V was cut by 5 bases and J by 7 bases, with 18 bases left in between. From germline, CDR1 is SGDLS and CDR2 YYNGEE. The CDR3 sequence: CASSIGLRGNGELFF. The CDR3 region has the DNA TGTGCCAGCAGTATAGGATTACGGGGAAACGGGGAGCTGTTTTTT.

This chain links TRBV5-1 with TRBJ2-5; possible D gene TRBD1, 6 bases. This CDR3 is built from 15 residues. V shed 4 bases and J shed 2 bases, with 15 bases lying between them. Germline loops: CDR1 SGHRS, CDR2 YFSETQ. This CDR3 is CASSPGQREQETQYF. The CDR3 DNA follows: TGCGCCAGCAGCCCAGGACAGCGCGAACAAGAGACCCAGTACTTC.